This T cell receptor beta chain comes out of a study of T cell responses to AZD1222 COVID-19 vaccine. Across the whole study: Timing groups of about 4 and about 12 weeks for second doses were pooled. General study points: Females outnumbered males among donors, who were mostly white British; clonal diversity was possibly underestimated. Recipients of two AZD1222 doses showed rising Spike-specific TCR breadth and depth. Nearly half of spike-specific TCRs reportedly target variant regions that are unmutated in the B.1.351 and B.1.1.7 variants.

Trimming took off 6 bases at V and 14 bases at J, with 17 bases between the two ends. Germline V gene lookup returns CDR1 MRHNA and CDR2 SNTAGT. The CDR3 sequence is 13 residues long. Concerning this clone: The antigen remains unidentified.

Here immunoSEQ multiplex PCR was the method, and the copy in TCRdb shows in-frame clones only, minus some. The data show around 140,000 clones, over 75% seen once. The V gene is TRBV6-4, the J gene TRBJ1-6; D unresolved. The receptor was derived from an adult in good health. The specimen comprised peripheral blood, sampled on day 0 of AZD1222 vaccination. CDR3 sequence reads: CASSETGSGALHF. The CDR3 nucleotides read TGTGCCAGCAGCGAGACGGGGAGCGGAGCCCTCCACTTT.